This entry lists 10 T cell receptor beta chains sequenced from one sample in a study of T cells in Graves' hyperthyroidism and ophthalmopathy. The source material, RNA transcripts, was used to amplify TCR beta CDR3 regions. First-round RT-PCR with HTBI primers amplified the TCR CDR3 region. TCRdb reprocessed the multiplex PCR reads via MiXCR and lists one record per CDR3 protein. Of 350,000 to 500,000 distinct CDR3 sequences listed, roughly an eighth were seen once; the top ten hold 5% to 6.5%. What was sequenced was blood. The receptors were sampled from a woman aged 18-29 years with Graves' hyperthyroidism.

The chain is built from TRBV9 and TRBJ2-5, with 10 bases identical to TRBD1. CDR3 size: 15 residues. The germline gives CDR1 SGDLS, CDR2 YYNGEE. V was clipped by 0 bases and J by 3 bases; unmatched bases: 2. The CDR3 loop is CASSVVGTGEETQYF. The CDR3 region has the DNA TGTGCCAGCAGCGTAGTAGGGACAGGGGAAGAGACCCAGTACTTC.

This clonotype was recorded many times. The chain combines TRBV2 with TRBJ2-5; D possibly matches TRBD1 or TRBD2 (5 bases each). Trimming left V 7 bases short and J 5 bases short, with 11 bases between. Germline-derived CDR1 and CDR2 are SNHLY and FYNNEI. This CDR3 is built from 12 residues. This CDR3 is CASTGARETQYF. The DNA of the CDR3 is TGTGCCAGCACCGGGGCGAGGGAGACCCAGTACTTC.

This clonotype was detected a few times. The chain combines TRBV6-1 with TRBJ2-1, with 13 bases that match TRBD2. Trimming removed 6 bases from V and 2 bases from J; junction bases left unmatched: 10. Germline V lookup: CDR1 MNHNS, CDR2 SASEGT. The CDR3 is 18 residues long. CDR3 in amino acids: CASRGGTSGKRAYNEQFF. For the CDR3, the DNA is TGTGCCAGCAGGGGGGGGACTAGCGGGAAGCGTGCCTACAATGAGCAGTTCTTC.

This clonotype was seen a handful of times. The chain employs TRBV30 and TRBJ2-1; 8 nucleotides align to TRBD1. Germline CDR1 GTSNPN, CDR2 SVGIG (reference sequence). Trimming removed 3 bases from V and 2 bases from J; junction bases left unmatched: 9. The CDR3 is 16 amino acids. The CDR3 here is CAWRQAGGGAYNEQFF. In nucleotides, the CDR3 is TGTGCCTGGAGGCAAGCAGGGGGCGGGGCCTACAATGAGCAGTTCTTC.

This clonotype was found a few times. The chain links TRBV6-2 or TRBV6-3 to TRBJ2-1, with TRBD2 matching over 9 bases. This CDR3 contains 15 residues. CDR1 is MNHEY, CDR2 SVGEGT, per germline. The J segment lost 7 bases and the V segment lost 4 bases, leaving 8 bases of the junction unmatched. The CDR3 reads CASSSRGRASNEQFF. CDR3 bases: TGTGCCAGCAGTTCCCGCGGGAGGGCAAGTAATGAGCAGTTCTTC.

This clonotype was seen only a few times. This sequence joins TRBV12-3 or TRBV12-4 and TRBJ2-2; D uncertain. The V end was cut by 2 bases, the J end by 15 bases, with 13 bases between. The CDR3 sequence is 12 residues long. CDR3 bases: TGTGCCAGCAGTTTACAGCACCAGGCGTTGTTTTTT. It specifies CASSLQHQALFF.

This clonotype was seen at least ten times. The chain employs TRBV3-1 and TRBJ1-2; no firm D call. This CDR3 spans 12 amino acids. Per the germline V gene, CDR1 is LGHDT and CDR2 is YNNKEL (reference sequence). Deletions cut 1 base from V and 13 bases from J, with 13 bases between. The CDR3 loop is CASSQGWMFGTF. Written as DNA, the CDR3 is TGTGCCAGCAGCCAAGGATGGATGTTTGGCACCTTC.

At least ten counts were recorded for this clonotype. This rearrangement joins TRBV6-1 to TRBJ1-2; TRBD1 matches at 7 bases. Germline V gene data show CDR1 as MNHNS and CDR2 as SASEGT. The V and J ends lost 3 bases and 5 bases, in that order; junction bases with no gene match: 12. This CDR3 region has 16 residues. As DNA, the CDR3 is TGTGCCAGCAGTGACTCCGGACAGGCCGATTCGTATGGCTACACCTTC. Amino acids: CASSDSGQADSYGYTF.

This clonotype was observed a few times. The V gene is TRBV29-1, the J gene TRBJ2-2; a possible D gene is TRBD1 (6 bases). CDR1 and CDR2 from the germline V gene are SQVTM and ANQGSEA. The CDR3 runs to 12 residues. Trimming stripped 7 bases from V and 6 bases from J, with 12 bases between. This CDR3 is CSGREGAGELFF. CDR3 DNA sequence: TGCAGCGGCCGAGAGGGGGCCGGGGAGCTGTTTTTT.

With regard to this clonotype: The CDR3 does not close with the conserved phenylalanine or tryptophan, likely indicating a read error. This chain connects TRBV7-3 to TRBJ1-1; D gene unclear. The CDR3 length is 14 residues. Germline CDR1 is SGHTA and CDR2 is FQGTGA. Trimming took off 5 bases at V and 8 bases at J, with 18 bases between the two ends. CDR3 residues: CASSPGVGIREAFL. The CDR3 nucleotides are TGTGCCAGCAGCCCCGGGGTTGGTATTCGGGAAGCTTTCCTT.